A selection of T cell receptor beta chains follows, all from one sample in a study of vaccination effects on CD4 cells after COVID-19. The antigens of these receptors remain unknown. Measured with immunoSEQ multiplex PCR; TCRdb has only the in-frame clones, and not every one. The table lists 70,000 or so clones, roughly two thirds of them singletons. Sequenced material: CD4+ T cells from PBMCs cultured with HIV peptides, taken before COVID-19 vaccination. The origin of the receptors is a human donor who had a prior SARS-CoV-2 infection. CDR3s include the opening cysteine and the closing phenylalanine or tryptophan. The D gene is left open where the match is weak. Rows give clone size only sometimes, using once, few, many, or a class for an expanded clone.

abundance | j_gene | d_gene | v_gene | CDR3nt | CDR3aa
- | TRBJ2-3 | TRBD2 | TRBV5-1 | TGCGCCAGCGCTCGGGGGGGGCTAGACTACACAGATACGCAGTATTTT | CASARGGLDYTDTQYF
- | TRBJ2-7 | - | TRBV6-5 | TGTGCCAGCAGTTCCCCGGGAGTCTCCTACGAGCAGTACTTC | CASSSPGVSYEQYF
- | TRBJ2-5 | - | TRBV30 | TGTGCCTGGAGCTGGGGGGAGACCCAGTACTTC | CAWSWGETQYF
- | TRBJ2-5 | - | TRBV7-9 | TGTGCCAGCGCCGGACCGAACCAAGAGACCCAGTACTTC | CASAGPNQETQYF
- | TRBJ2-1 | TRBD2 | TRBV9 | TGTGCCAGCAGCGGTTTGGGACTAGCGGGAGTCGTTGAGCAGTTCTTC | CASSGLGLAGVVEQFF
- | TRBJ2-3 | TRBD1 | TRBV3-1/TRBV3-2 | TGTGCCAGCAGCAAACCGGGACAGAGCACAGATACGCAGTATTTT | CASSKPGQSTDTQYF
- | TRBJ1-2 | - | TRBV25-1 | TGTGCCAGCAGTGAAAACTATGGCTACACCTTC | CASSENYGYTF
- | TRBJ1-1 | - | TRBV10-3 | TGTGCCATCAGTGATAGGCCAGGGAACACTGAAGCTTTCTTT | CAISDRPGNTEAFF
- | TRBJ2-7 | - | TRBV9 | TGTGCCAGCAGCGTGGGGGACTCGTCCTCCTACGGGCAGTACTTC | CASSVGDSSSYGQYF
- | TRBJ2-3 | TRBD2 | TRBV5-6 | TGTGCCAGCAGCTCCGGGACTAGCGGCACAGATACGCAGTATTTT | CASSSGTSGTDTQYF
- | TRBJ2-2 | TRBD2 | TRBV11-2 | TGTGCCAGCAGCTTCGGACTAGGGATTAACACCGGGGAGCTGTTTTTT | CASSFGLGINTGELFF
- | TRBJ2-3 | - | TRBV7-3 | TGTGCCAGCAGCTTAACAGACACAGATACGCAGTATTTT | CASSLTDTDTQYF
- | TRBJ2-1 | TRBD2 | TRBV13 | TGTGCCAGCAGCTTCCTGGGACTAGCGGTCTACAATGAGCAGTTCTTC | CASSFLGLAVYNEQFF
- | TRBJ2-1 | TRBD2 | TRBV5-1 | TGCGCCAGCAGCTTGCCCCGGTCGTCCGGACTAGCGGGAGGGCATTCCTACAATGAGCAGTTCTTC | CASSLPRSSGLAGGHSYNEQFF
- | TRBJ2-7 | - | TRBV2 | TGTGCCAGCAGTGGCCAGGGCTACGAGCAGTACTTC | CASSGQGYEQYF
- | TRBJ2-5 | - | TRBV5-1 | TGCGCCAGCAGCTTGGGGGGGTCGTCAGGGCAAGAGACCCAGTACTTC | CASSLGGSSGQETQYF
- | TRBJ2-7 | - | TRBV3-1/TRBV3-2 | TGTGCCAGCAGCCAAGGGGAGAGCTCCTACGAGCAGTACTTC | CASSQGESSYEQYF
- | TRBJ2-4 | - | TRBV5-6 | TGTGCCAGCAGCTTGATTGTGCCGGGAAGCATTCAGTACTTC | CASSLIVPGSIQYF
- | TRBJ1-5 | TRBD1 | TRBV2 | TGTGCCAGCACCTGGGGACAGGGGGTGCAGCCCCAGCATTTT | CASTWGQGVQPQHF
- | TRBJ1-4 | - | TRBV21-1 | TGTGCCAGCAGCAAGGGACCCAGGTATCCCAAGGGACATAATGAAAAACTGTTTTTT | CASSKGPRYPKGHNEKLFF
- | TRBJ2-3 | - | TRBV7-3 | TGTGCCAGCAGCTTACTATGGGGGGATACGCAGTATTTT | CASSLLWGDTQYF
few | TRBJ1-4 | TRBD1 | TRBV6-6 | TGTGCCAGCAGTAACCAACAGGGGATTGTCGAGTTTTTT | CASSNQQGIVEFF